The rows below give T cell receptor beta chains drawn from one sample of a study of T cells after yellow fever vaccination. Via MiXCR, TCRdb re-called the 5' RACE reads, giving one row per CDR3 protein. The data contain 620,000 or so distinct CDR3 sequences, around 16% of them singletons. Sequenced here: PBMCs, sampled around 5 days after the first yellow fever vaccination. These receptors originate from a man younger than 35 who received the YFV17D yellow fever vaccine. The CDR3 runs from the conserved cysteine through the conserved F or W. D genes are given only for firm matches. Expanded clones get a size class; other rows say once, few or many, or leave the size out.

TGCGCCAGCAGCCAAGATGGGCGGGGGTCGGGAGATACGCAGTATTTT	CASSQDGRGSGDTQYF	few	TRBV4-3	TRBJ2-3	TRBD2
TGTGCCAGCAGCTTAACAGGGAAGGACGGCTACACCTTC	CASSLTGKDGYTF	.	TRBV7-6	TRBJ1-2	.
TGCAGCGCTAAAGGATCCGGGGAGCTGTTTTTT	CSAKGSGELFF	.	TRBV29-1	TRBJ2-2	.
TGTGCCAGCAGCTACCAACTCGGACAAGAGACCCAGTACTTC	CASSYQLGQETQYF	few	TRBV7-2	TRBJ2-5	.
TGCGCCAGCAGCTTGTGGAGCTCCTACAATGAGCAGTTCTTC	CASSLWSSYNEQFF	few	TRBV5-1	TRBJ2-1	.
TGTGCCAGCAGCCGCGGGGGCACCCTCCACTTT	CASSRGGTLHF	few	TRBV5-5	TRBJ1-6	.
TGCGCCAGCAGCCTCCGGCCCCGCCAAGAGACCCAGTACTTC	CASSLRPRQETQYF	few	TRBV4-1	TRBJ2-5	.
TGCAGTGCCGATTCGGGGAAAAGCAGGACGAGCAATCAGCCCCAGCATTTT	CSADSGKSRTSNQPQHF	many	TRBV20-1	TRBJ1-5	.
TGCGCCAGCAGCCTTTCAGGGGGCGTTGATGGTTCACCCCTCCACTTT	CASSLSGGVDGSPLHF	few	TRBV5-1	TRBJ1-6	TRBD1
TGTGCCAGCAGCTCGGGGTCTTTCTTCTCTGGGGCCAACGTCCTGACTTTC	CASSSGSFFSGANVLTF	.	TRBV5-6	TRBJ2-6	.
TGTGCCAGCAGCTTTTTAGGCGGAGGGGCTGAAGCTTTCTTT	CASSFLGGGAEAFF	.	TRBV5-8	TRBJ1-1	.
TGTGCCAGCAGCTTAGGTCTAGCGGCGATTGTCACAGATACGCAGTATTTT	CASSLGLAAIVTDTQYF	few	TRBV11-2	TRBJ2-3	TRBD2
TGTGCCTGGAGTGTAGGGACAGGAGTACCCTACGAGCAGTACTTC	CAWSVGTGVPYEQYF	many	TRBV30	TRBJ2-7	TRBD1
TGTGCCAGCAGCTTAAGGGCTAGCGGGGGTCCCGGGGAGCTGTTTTTT	CASSLRASGGPGELFF	few	TRBV7-3	TRBJ2-2	TRBD2
TGTGCCAGTAAACAGACGACAGACTCCTACGAGCAGTACTTC	CASKQTTDSYEQYF	.	TRBV19	TRBJ2-7	.
TGCGCCAGCAAGGAGGGATCCCCCGGGGAGCTGTTTTTT	CASKEGSPGELFF	many	TRBV5-1	TRBJ2-2	.
TGCAGTGCTAGAGATTCAGGGGGCATTAATGAGCAGTTCTTC	CSARDSGGINEQFF	.	TRBV20-1	TRBJ2-1	TRBD1
TGCAGTGCTAGAGACCCGGGGGGTTTTGTTGAAGCTTTCTTT	CSARDPGGFVEAFF	few	TRBV20-1	TRBJ1-1	.
TGTGCCAGCAGCTTAGATCGGTGGCAGAACACTGAAGCTTTCTTT	CASSLDRWQNTEAFF	.	TRBV11-2	TRBJ1-1	.
TGTGCCAGCATGGGTAGCACAGATACGCAGTATTTT	CASMGSTDTQYF	few	TRBV6-2/TRBV6-3	TRBJ2-3	.
TGTGCCAGCAGCTTAGCATCGGGCTTCGGGGAGCTGTTTTTT	CASSLASGFGELFF	.	TRBV7-2	TRBJ2-2	.
TGTGCCACCAGCAGAGGCTCCCGAGCCACAGGCAATCAGCCCCAGCATTTT	CATSRGSRATGNQPQHF	.	TRBV15	TRBJ1-5	.
TGTGCCAGCAGCACGACAGGGGTTGCTCAGCCCCAGCATTTT	CASSTTGVAQPQHF	.	TRBV7-9	TRBJ1-5	TRBD1
TGCAGTGCTAGACCGGGGGGGCCCATCGTCAATGAGCAGTTCTTC	CSARPGGPIVNEQFF	.	TRBV20-1	TRBJ2-1	TRBD2
TGTGCCAGCAGTGCGATAGGACTAGCGGCTTACAATGAGCAGTTCTTC	CASSAIGLAAYNEQFF	many	TRBV2	TRBJ2-1	TRBD2
TGTGCCAGCATCCTTGACGGCTACGAGCAGTACTTC	CASILDGYEQYF	.	TRBV12-3/TRBV12-4	TRBJ2-7	.
TGTGCCAGCAGCGTCGGGGGGCTCAGGGCAGATACGCAGTATTTT	CASSVGGLRADTQYF	few	TRBV9	TRBJ2-3	.
TGTGCCAGCAGCCATGATACTGAAGCTTTCTTT	CASSHDTEAFF	.	TRBV3-1	TRBJ1-1	.
TGTGCCAGCAGCGTGACGTGGTTATCCCAAGAGACCCAGTACTTC	CASSVTWLSQETQYF	.	TRBV9	TRBJ2-5	.
TGTGCCACCAGTGAGTCAGGGGTGGCGCAGTATTTT	CATSESGVAQYF	.	TRBV24-1	TRBJ2-3	.
TGCGCCAGCAGCTTGTGGGGGGGGGCGTCCAATGAAGCTTTCTTT	CASSLWGGASNEAFF	many	TRBV5-1	TRBJ1-1	.
TGTGCCAGGCAGGGACGGACGAACACCGGGGAGCTGTTTTTT	CARQGRTNTGELFF	.	TRBV2	TRBJ2-2	.
TGTGCCACCAGAGACTGGACCGGGGAGCTGTTTTTT	CATRDWTGELFF	few	TRBV24-1	TRBJ2-2	.
TGCGCCAGCAGCGGTAACCTAGCGGGGGGCCTCCCGGAGCAGTACTTC	CASSGNLAGGLPEQYF	many	TRBV5-1	TRBJ2-7	TRBD2
TGTGCCAGTAGTATCATATGGGCACAGGGAAAGGGCAATGAGCAGTTCTTC	CASSIIWAQGKGNEQFF	.	TRBV19	TRBJ2-1	.
TGTGCCAGCGACCCTGACTCTAGCGGGGGGGCCCGGGTTAGCAATGAGCAGTTCTTC	CASDPDSSGGARVSNEQFF	.	TRBV2	TRBJ2-1	TRBD2
TGCGCCAGCAGCCAAGAGGGACAGCGGATCGTGAACACCGGGGAGCTGTTTTTT	CASSQEGQRIVNTGELFF	few	TRBV4-3	TRBJ2-2	TRBD1
TGTGCCAGCAGTCCGATTAGCGGGCAAGCCAACGTCCTGACTTTC	CASSPISGQANVLTF	few	TRBV7-2	TRBJ2-6	TRBD2
TGTGCCAGCAGCCAAGGTGGGACATTCGACACTGAAGCTTTCTTT	CASSQGGTFDTEAFF	.	TRBV3-1	TRBJ1-1	.
TGCGCCAGCAGCCAAGATACTAGCGGGGCAGATACGCAGTATTTT	CASSQDTSGADTQYF	.	TRBV4-3	TRBJ2-3	TRBD2
TGCGCCAGCAGCGCGGACTCCCACCCTGAAGCTTTCTTT	CASSADSHPEAFF	few	TRBV5-1	TRBJ1-1	.
TGTGCCAGCAGCTTGGGTCAGGGGGGTTTCGAGACCCAGTACTTC	CASSLGQGGFETQYF	.	TRBV5-4	TRBJ2-5	.
TGTGCCAGCAGCTTACAGGAACCCTACAATGAGCAGTTCTTC	CASSLQEPYNEQFF	few	TRBV7-2	TRBJ2-1	.
TGTGCCAGCAGGTTAGATGGGAGCTATGGCTACACCTTC	CASRLDGSYGYTF	.	TRBV7-9	TRBJ1-2	.
TGTGCCATCAGTGGGACTAGCGGGGGGGCCTTCTCCTACAATGAGCAGTTCTTC	CAISGTSGGAFSYNEQFF	few	TRBV10-3	TRBJ2-1	TRBD2
TGCAGTGCTATTTTGAGCTCCTATAATTCACCCCTCCACTTT	CSAILSSYNSPLHF	few	TRBV20-1	TRBJ1-6	.
TGTGCCAGCAGTTTAGCGCTCCAGGCCCTAAGCGACGAGCAGTACTTC	CASSLALQALSDEQYF	few	TRBV12-3/TRBV12-4	TRBJ2-7	.
TGTGCCAGCAGCCCTCAGGCGGGGGCCGGTCAGCCCCAGCATTTT	CASSPQAGAGQPQHF	.	TRBV7-6	TRBJ1-5	.
TGTGCCAGCAGTTCGGAGGGCAGACAAGAGACCCAGTACTTC	CASSSEGRQETQYF	few	TRBV28	TRBJ2-5	.
TGTGCTAGCAGGGAGGGGGCCTATGGCTACACCTTC	CASREGAYGYTF	.	TRBV7-7	TRBJ1-2	TRBD1
TGTGCCACCAGCACTGGGACAGGGATAAGCAATCAGCCCCAGCATTTT	CATSTGTGISNQPQHF	few	TRBV15	TRBJ1-5	TRBD1
TGTGCCTGGACCCGGGCCCTCGGCCAGCCCCAGCATTTT	CAWTRALGQPQHF	few	TRBV30	TRBJ1-5	.
TGTGCCAGCAGTTTATTCGTGGGATCACCCCTCCACTTT	CASSLFVGSPLHF	few	TRBV27	TRBJ1-6	.
TGTGCCAGCAGCGGTACGGGCCGCTGGGGAGAGACCCAGTACTTC	CASSGTGRWGETQYF	few	TRBV7-2	TRBJ2-5	.
TGTGCCAGCAGCCAGCCTGGAGGGTCCACAGATACGCAGTATTTT	CASSQPGGSTDTQYF	.	TRBV3-1	TRBJ2-3	.
TGTGCCACCAGTGACCCTGCCAGGGGCACAGATACGCAGTATTTT	CATSDPARGTDTQYF	few	TRBV24-1	TRBJ2-3	.
TGCGCCAGCAGCCAAGCACTAGCGGGGGGTTACGAGCAGTACTTC	CASSQALAGGYEQYF	few	TRBV4-3	TRBJ2-7	TRBD2
TGTGCCAGCAGCTCCTTGGGAGGGAACACTGAAGCTTTCTTT	CASSSLGGNTEAFF	many	TRBV5-4	TRBJ1-1	.
TGCGCCAGCAGCCAAGATCTTAGTATTGGCTATCAGCCCCAGCATTTT	CASSQDLSIGYQPQHF	.	TRBV4-3	TRBJ1-5	.